The 18 T cell receptor beta chains below all came from one sample that was sequenced in a study of blood T cell repertoires in COVID-19. Sequenced by immunoSEQ multiplex PCR; TCRdb stores in-frame clones only, minus some. This table has 99,000 or so clones, around nine tenths appearing once. Sequencing was performed on peripheral blood. The source of these receptors is a human donor in a cohort sampled during active COVID-19.

The chain has TRBV7-9 and TRBJ2-3; a weak D match, TRBD2 (5 bases). The CDR3 covers 15 residues. Deletions cut 5 bases from V and 3 bases from J, with 15 bases between. Germline V gene lookup returns CDR1 SEHNR and CDR2 FQNEAQ (reference sequence). The DNA for the CDR3 is TGTGCCAGCAGCCCAATGGCGGGCGGGACAGATACGCAGTATTTT. Encoded protein: CASSPMAGGTDTQYF.

V and J are TRBV19 and TRBJ1-1; 7 bases align to TRBD1. Germline loops: CDR1 LNHDA, CDR2 SQIVND (reference sequence). The CDR3 extends over 18 amino acids. V dropped 3 bases and J dropped 5; count of bases not matched to a gene: 18. Here the CDR3 DNA reads TGTGCCAGTAGTATCAGGGGGACAGCCGCTGCCTTGGGGACTGAAGCTTTCTTT. It specifies CASSIRGTAAALGTEAFF.

The chain joins TRBV5-1 to TRBJ2-5, with 8 bases matching TRBD1. Trimming cost V 3 bases and J 5 bases; bases outside gene matches: 3. The CDR3 covers 13 residues. Germline values: CDR1 SGHRS, CDR2 YFSETQ. CDR3 loop: CASSSTGVETQYF. CDR3 DNA: TGCGCCAGCAGCTCGACAGGGGTCGAGACCCAGTACTTC.

The rearrangement uses TRBV3-1 (or the pseudogene TRBV3-2) and TRBJ1-5; no clear D gene. The CDR3 has 13 residues. The V gene lost 9 bases and the J gene lost 1 base, with 10 bases spanning the gap. CDR1 and CDR2 from the germline V gene are LGHDT and YNNKEL (reference sequence). CDR3 sequence reads: CASSTRSNQPQHF. Written as DNA, the CDR3 is TGTGCCAGTTCTACGAGGAGCAATCAGCCCCAGCATTTT.

This rearrangement joins TRBV29-1 to TRBJ2-7, with 7 bases aligning to TRBD1. With V trimmed by 0 bases and J by 2 bases, 4 bases remained unmatched. The CDR3 has 14 residues. Germline V CDR1 and CDR2: SQVTM, ANQGSEA. This chain's CDR3 is CSVEERGLAYEQYF. CDR3 sequence (DNA): TGCAGCGTTGAAGAGAGGGGGCTGGCCTACGAGCAGTACTTC.

The chain has TRBV11-2 and TRBJ2-7, with 9 bases identical to TRBD2. V lost 5 bases to trimming and J lost 6 bases; unmatched junction nucleotides: 11. This CDR3 is built from 15 residues. From germline, CDR1 is SGHAT and CDR2 FQNNGV. The CDR3 DNA reads TGTGCCAGCAGCCCTCACGTAGCGGGAGTCGGCGAGCAGTACTTC. Residues: CASSPHVAGVGEQYF.

This clone was recorded once. The chain employs TRBV5-4 and TRBJ2-6, with D possibly being TRBD1 (5 bases). The V gene's germline CDR1 is SGHNT and CDR2 YYREEE (reference sequence). The V and J ends lost 1 base and 0 bases respectively, with 11 bases between them. CDR3 length: 17 residues. CDR3 bases: TGTGCCAGCAGCTTGCAGGGATCTACCTCTGGGGCCAACGTCCTGACTTTC. Translation gives CASSLQGSTSGANVLTF. The variable domain in full, completed from reference TRBV5-4 and TRBJ2-6, reads ETGVTQSPTHLIKTRGQQVTLRCSSQSGHNTVSWYQQALGQGPQFIFQYYREEENGRGNFPPRFSGLQFPNYSSELNVNALELDDSALYLCASSLQGSTSGANVLTFGAGSRLTVL.

The chain is built from TRBV28 and TRBJ2-7; D gene unclear. The CDR3 contains 15 residues. Per germline, CDR1 MDHEN and CDR2 SYDVKM. Trimming removed 2 bases at V and 3 bases at J, with 14 bases between. Written as DNA, the CDR3 is TGTGCCAGCAGTTTAATGGCAGTCAAGTACTACGAGCAGTACTTC. This translates into CASSLMAVKYYEQYF.

The V gene is TRBV5-4, the J gene TRBJ2-7, with 9 bases that match TRBD1. Germline V gene sequence: CDR1 SGHNT, CDR2 YYREEE (reference sequence). The CDR3 sequence is 15 residues long. After removal of 4 bases from V and 5 bases from J, the junction contained 10 bases not matched to a gene. In DNA form, the CDR3 reads TGTGCCAGCAGCACAGGACAGGGGCTTTTGGACGAGCAGTACTTC. Residues: CASSTGQGLLDEQYF.

This clone has just one count. The chain is built from TRBV4-3 and TRBJ2-2; D remains unclear. Trimming removed 2 bases at V and 9 bases at J, with 16 bases between. Germline V CDR1 and CDR2: LGHNA, YSLEER. This CDR3 spans 15 amino acids. In nucleotides, the CDR3 is TGCGCCAGCAGCCAAAATCCAAGTCTCGGTCGGGAGCTGTTTTTT. It yields the protein CASSQNPSLGRELFF.

This clone has a handful of counts. The DNA of the CDR3 is TGCGCCAGCAGCTTATTACAGGGGGACCAGGAAGCTTTCTTT. Its translation is CASSLLQGDQEAFF. The chain recombines TRBV5-1 with TRBJ1-1; 8 bases match TRBD1. This CDR3 is 14 amino acids long. V gave up 2 bases and J gave up 8 bases; unmatched junction bases: 8. Germline CDR1 and CDR2: SGHRS and YFSETQ.

The chain joins TRBV24-1 to TRBJ2-2, with 8 positions matching TRBD1. This CDR3 region has 17 residues. CDR1 is KGHDR and CDR2 is SFDVKD in the germline V gene. The junction had 6 bases not matched to a gene; V was cut back by 3 bases and J by 1 base. The CDR3 DNA follows: TGTGCCACCAGTGATAAGCCCGGGACAGGGAACACCGGGGAGCTGTTTTTT. It codes for CATSDKPGTGNTGELFF.

J is TRBJ2-3 and V is TRBV9; the D gene is possibly TRBD2 (6 bases). V was cut by 4 bases and J by 1 base, with 16 bases left in between. The CDR3 covers 16 residues. The germline V gene encodes CDR1 SGDLS and CDR2 YYNGEE. The CDR3 reads CASSNPLGGRTDTQYF. The CDR3, as DNA: TGTGCCAGCAGCAACCCATTGGGGGGACGCACAGATACGCAGTATTTT.

This chain joins TRBV3-1 (or the pseudogene TRBV3-2) and TRBJ1-6; D gene uncertain. Looked up from germline, CDR1 is LGHDT and CDR2 is YNNKEL (reference sequence). Trimming pared 1 base from V and 12 bases from J, leaving 10 bases between. The CDR3 runs to 13 residues. The CDR3, as DNA: TGTGCCAGCAGCCAAGTCGAGACGGGACCCCTCCACTTT. Translating it yields CASSQVETGPLHF.

The rearrangement joins TRBV5-1 to TRBJ2-1, with 7 bases aligning to TRBD2. The CDR3 consists of 15 residues. Trimming removed 5 bases from V and 6 bases from J; junction bases left unmatched: 11. In germline, CDR1 is SGHRS, CDR2 YFSETQ. The CDR3 here is CASRRLAQTSNEQFF. In DNA, the CDR3 is TGCGCCAGCAGACGACTAGCTCAAACGAGCAATGAGCAGTTCTTC.

This chain uses TRBV7-9 with TRBJ2-1, with 8 nucleotides matching TRBD2. The ends lost 1 base at V and 7 bases at J; junction bases unmatched: 6. Looked up from germline, CDR1 is SEHNR and CDR2 is FQNEAQ (reference sequence). CDR3 length equals 15 residues. CDR3 bases: TGTGCCAGCAGCTTAGGCTTCAGCGGGAGTAATGAGCAGTTCTTC. This gives the protein CASSLGFSGSNEQFF. The full variable domain, with the rest looked up from reference TRBV7-9 and TRBJ2-1, is DTGVSQNPRHKITKRGQNVTFRCDPISEHNRLYWYRQTLGQGPEFLTYFQNEAQLEKSRLLSDRFSAERPKGSFSTLEIQRTEQGDSAMYLCASSLGFSGSNEQFFGPGTRLTVL.

Concerning this clone itself: The same CDR3 also results from other DNA sequences found in this sample. This chain joins TRBV18 and TRBJ1-1; D perhaps matches TRBD1 (5 bases). Germline loops: CDR1 KGHSH, CDR2 LQKENI. Deletions cut 6 bases from V and 3 bases from J, with 14 bases between. This CDR3 is 14 amino acids long. CDR3 in amino acids: CASSPKGRDTEAFF. The DNA of the CDR3 is TGTGCCAGCTCGCCGAAGGGGCGCGACACTGAAGCTTTCTTT.

This clone was seen a single time. The chain employs TRBV27 and TRBJ1-3; unclear D gene. The CDR3 runs 16 residues. Trimming left V 6 bases short and J 0 bases short, with 15 bases between. Per the germline V gene, CDR1 is MNHEY and CDR2 is SMNVEV (reference sequence). The DNA for the CDR3 is TGTGCCAGCAGCGACTTACGGGGAAACTCTGGAAACACCATATATTTT. Its translation is CASSDLRGNSGNTIYF.